Listed below are T cell receptor beta chains from one sample, sequenced in a study of T cells in Graves' hyperthyroidism and ophthalmopathy. TCRdb re-called the multiplex PCR reads with MiXCR, one entry per CDR3 protein. The sample shows about 560,000 distinct CDR3 sequences, 14% of them seen only once. The sequenced sample consisted of blood. These receptors originate from a woman aged 40 to 50 with Graves' hyperthyroidism. The CDR3 runs from the conserved cysteine through the conserved F or W. D genes are given only for firm matches. A row's size may be missing; if present it is once, few, many or a size class.

j_call v_call d_call clone_size cdr3_aa cdr3_nt
TRBJ1-5 TRBV2 NA many CASSEGGYSNQPQHF TGTGCCAGCAGTGAAGGGGGATATAGCAATCAGCCCCAGCATTTT
TRBJ2-7 TRBV4-2 NA few CASSQDSGVSSYEQYF TGTGCCAGCAGCCAAGATTCGGGGGTTAGCTCCTACGAGCAGTACTTC
TRBJ1-6 TRBV4-1 NA few CASSQSGGNSPLHF TGCGCCAGCAGCCAGTCAGGCGGTAATTCACCCCTCCACTTT
TRBJ2-3 TRBV20-1 TRBD2 NA CSGTGTSGSTDTQYF TGCAGTGGAACCGGGACTAGCGGGAGCACAGATACGCAGTATTTT
TRBJ1-5 TRBV6-2/TRBV6-3 NA few CASSSGGGRGNQPQHF TGTGCCAGCAGCTCCGGGGGGGGCCGGGGCAATCAGCCCCAGCATTTT
TRBJ2-5 TRBV4-1 TRBD2 NA CASSRGLGLAEETQYF TGCGCCAGCAGCCGCGGACTAGGGCTAGCGGAAGAGACCCAGTACTTC
TRBJ2-6 TRBV19 TRBD1 many CASSAGTGRSGANVLTF TGTGCCAGTAGTGCGGGGACAGGGCGCTCTGGGGCCAACGTCCTGACTTTC
TRBJ2-3 TRBV10-3 NA NA CAISEGTGNTDTQYF TGTGCCATCAGTGAGGGGACGGGTAACACAGATACGCAGTATTTT
TRBJ2-6 TRBV20-1 NA few CSAKNTGSGANVLTF TGCAGTGCTAAAAATACAGGGTCTGGGGCCAACGTCCTGACTTTC
TRBJ2-7 TRBV2 TRBD1 many CASSRDRGNYEQYF TGTGCCAGCAGCCGGGACAGGGGCAACTACGAGCAGTACTTC
TRBJ2-7 TRBV6-1 TRBD2 many CASTRGGEMHEQYF TGTGCCAGCACCCGGGGGGGGGAGATGCACGAGCAGTACTTC
TRBJ2-1 TRBV5-1 NA few CASSLARGGNEQFF TGCGCCAGCAGCTTGGCCCGAGGGGGCAATGAGCAGTTCTTC
TRBJ2-1 TRBV7-9 NA NA CASSLLVGSRSEQFF TGTGCCAGCAGCTTGCTTGTTGGGAGTCGAAGTGAGCAGTTCTTC
TRBJ1-1 TRBV6-1 NA many CASTTGQNTEAFF TGTGCCAGCACCACGGGACAGAACACTGAAGCTTTCTTT
TRBJ2-7 TRBV11-2 TRBD1 few CASSLVGFRRQGTYEQYF TGTGCCAGCAGCTTAGTGGGGTTTAGGAGACAGGGAACCTACGAGCAGTACTTC
TRBJ2-5 TRBV20-1 TRBD2 many CSARSAGVAETQYF TGCAGTGCCCGATCCGCGGGAGTCGCAGAGACCCAGTACTTC
TRBJ2-5 TRBV6-5 NA many CASSYSGHQETQYF TGTGCCAGCAGTTACTCCGGCCACCAAGAGACCCAGTACTTC
TRBJ2-1 TRBV9 TRBD2 NA CASSPGTSREQFF TGTGCCAGCAGCCCTGGGACTAGCCGTGAGCAGTTCTTC
TRBJ2-3 TRBV29-1 TRBD2 NA CSVATPGLAESDTQYF TGCAGCGTGGCGACGCCGGGACTAGCGGAGTCGGATACGCAGTATTTT
TRBJ2-7 TRBV18 TRBD2 many CASSPSSGSYEQYF TGTGCCAGCAGTCCCAGTAGCGGGAGCTACGAGCAGTACTTC
TRBJ2-7 TRBV5-5 NA NA CASSLPGTGSEQYF TGTGCCAGCAGCTTACCAGGAACGGGTAGCGAGCAGTACTTC
TRBJ2-2 TRBV6-1 NA few CASRAPGYDTGELFF TGTGCCAGCAGAGCCCCTGGGTACGACACCGGGGAGCTGTTTTTT
TRBJ2-1 TRBV28 NA NA CAILPTQGGNEQFF TGTGCCATCCTGCCGACTCAAGGGGGCAATGAGCAGTTCTTC
TRBJ2-1 TRBV7-2 NA many CASSSGAIQFF TGTGCCAGCAGCTCGGGTGCAATACAGTTCTTC
TRBJ1-1 TRBV28 NA many CASTLSRTRPEAFF TGTGCCAGCACCCTATCCCGTACCCGGCCCGAAGCTTTCTTT
TRBJ1-2 TRBV5-1 TRBD1 many CASSPGGLKTYGYTF TGCGCCAGCAGCCCAGGGGGACTCAAGACTTATGGCTACACCTTC
TRBJ1-5 TRBV4-1 TRBD1 NA CASSQGQGRSSNQPQHF TGCGCCAGCAGCCAAGGACAGGGTCGGAGTAGCAATCAGCCCCAGCATTTT
TRBJ1-1 TRBV19 TRBD1 NA CASSRQGMGNTEAFF TGTGCCAGCTCTCGACAGGGCATGGGGAACACTGAAGCTTTCTTT
TRBJ1-5 TRBV12-3/TRBV12-4 NA many CASRSTGKGQPQHF TGTGCCAGCAGAAGCACAGGGAAGGGGCAGCCCCAGCATTTT
TRBJ2-7 TRBV29-1 TRBD2 few CSVEGASGRYEQYF TGCAGCGTTGAGGGGGCTAGCGGGCGGTACGAGCAGTACTTC
TRBJ2-7 TRBV12-3/TRBV12-4 NA many CASLRGLNDEQYF TGTGCCAGCCTTAGGGGACTGAACGACGAGCAGTACTTC
TRBJ1-1 TRBV10-3 NA NA CAISDPTVNTEAFF TGTGCCATCAGTGACCCTACGGTGAACACTGAAGCTTTCTTT
TRBJ2-2 TRBV7-6 TRBD2 many CASSSLAGGSPGGELFF TGTGCCAGCAGCTCCCTAGCGGGAGGGTCCCCGGGCGGGGAGCTGTTTTTT
TRBJ1-2 TRBV12-3/TRBV12-4 TRBD1 NA CASSTGTGRLSGGYTF TGTGCCAGCAGTACCGGGACAGGGAGACTGAGCGGTGGCTACACCTTC
TRBJ1-2 TRBV6-6 NA many CASSYLLEGRSFTKRSYNYGYTF TGTGCCAGCAGTTACTTGTTGGAGGGCCGGTCCTTCACCAAACGGTCTTATAACTATGGCTACACCTTC
TRBJ2-5 TRBV19 NA NA CASSIDASQETQYF TGTGCCAGTAGTATTGATGCCAGCCAAGAGACCCAGTACTTC
TRBJ1-1 TRBV20-1 NA many CSAREGGGTEAFF TGCAGTGCTAGAGAGGGGGGAGGCACTGAAGCTTTCTTT
TRBJ2-1 TRBV15 NA many CATSRKTGGKNEQFF TGTGCCACCAGCAGAAAGACAGGAGGAAAAAATGAGCAGTTCTTC
TRBJ2-2 TRBV7-2 TRBD2 many CASSHMPGLAVANTGELFF TGTGCCAGCAGCCATATGCCGGGACTAGCAGTTGCGAACACCGGGGAGCTGTTTTTT
TRBJ1-6 TRBV20-1 TRBD1 many CSALVNGQGAPLHF TGCAGTGCCTTAGTAAATGGACAGGGTGCACCCCTCCACTTT
TRBJ2-2 TRBV28 TRBD2 many CASSQLRTSGRTGELFF TGTGCCAGCAGCCAATTAAGGACTAGCGGGAGGACCGGGGAGCTGTTTTTT
TRBJ2-1 TRBV11-2 NA many CASSLVAASYNEQFF TGTGCCAGCAGCTTAGTCGCGGCCTCCTACAATGAGCAGTTCTTC
TRBJ2-2 TRBV11-2 NA NA CASNKGADTGELFF TGTGCCAGCAACAAAGGGGCAGACACCGGGGAGCTGTTTTTT
TRBJ1-6 TRBV6-1 NA NA CASSEAAGYHNSPLHF TGTGCCAGCAGTGAAGCGGCAGGTTATCATAATTCACCCCTCCACTTT
TRBJ1-3 TRBV28 TRBD1 NA CASRTDRAKDGNTIYF TGTGCCAGCAGAACCGACAGGGCGAAGGATGGAAACACCATATATTTT
TRBJ1-2 TRBV16 TRBD1 many CASSRRQGASGYTF TGTGCCAGCAGTCGAAGACAGGGGGCTAGTGGCTACACCTTC
TRBJ2-7 TRBV10-3 NA few CAISESNPGREQYF TGTGCCATCAGTGAGTCGAATCCAGGTCGGGAGCAGTACTTC
TRBJ2-7 TRBV28 NA NA CASSSLVRSPYEQYF TGTGCCAGCAGTTCCCTAGTTCGGTCCCCCTACGAGCAGTACTTC
TRBJ2-1 TRBV7-8 TRBD1 many CASSPRGQVAYNEQFF TGTGCCAGCAGTCCCAGGGGGCAGGTGGCCTACAATGAGCAGTTCTTC
TRBJ2-5 TRBV15 NA few CATSRVRVAQETQYF TGTGCCACCAGCAGAGTGCGGGTTGCCCAAGAGACCCAGTACTTC